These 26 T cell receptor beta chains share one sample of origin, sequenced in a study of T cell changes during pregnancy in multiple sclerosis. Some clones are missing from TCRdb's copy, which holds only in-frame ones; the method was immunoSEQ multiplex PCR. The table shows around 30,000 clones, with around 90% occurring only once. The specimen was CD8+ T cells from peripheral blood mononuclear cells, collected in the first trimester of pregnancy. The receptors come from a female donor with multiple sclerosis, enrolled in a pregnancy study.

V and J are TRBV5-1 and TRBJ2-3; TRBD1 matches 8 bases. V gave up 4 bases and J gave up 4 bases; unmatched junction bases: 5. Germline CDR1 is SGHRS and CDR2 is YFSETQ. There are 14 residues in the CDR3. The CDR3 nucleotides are TGCGCCAGCAGCGGCGGACAGGGAGCAGATACGCAGTATTTT. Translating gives CASSGGQGADTQYF.

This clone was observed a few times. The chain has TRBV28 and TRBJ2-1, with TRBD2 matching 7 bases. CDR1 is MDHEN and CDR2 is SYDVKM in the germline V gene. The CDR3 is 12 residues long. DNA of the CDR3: TGTCTAAGCGGGGCGATGGGGAATGAGCAGTTCTTC. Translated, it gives CLSGAMGNEQFF.

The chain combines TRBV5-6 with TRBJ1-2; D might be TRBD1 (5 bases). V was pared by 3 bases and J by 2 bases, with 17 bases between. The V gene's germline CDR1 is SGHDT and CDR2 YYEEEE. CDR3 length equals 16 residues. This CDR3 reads CASSWTYGEDNYGYTF. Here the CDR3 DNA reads TGTGCCAGCAGCTGGACATATGGAGAAGACAACTATGGCTACACCTTC. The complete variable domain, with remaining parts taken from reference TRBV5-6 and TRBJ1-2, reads DAGVTQSPTHLIKTRGQQVTLRCSPKSGHDTVSWYQQALGQGPQFIFQYYEEEERQRGNFPDRFSGHQFPNYSSELNVNALLLGDSALYLCASSWTYGEDNYGYTFGSGTRLTVV.

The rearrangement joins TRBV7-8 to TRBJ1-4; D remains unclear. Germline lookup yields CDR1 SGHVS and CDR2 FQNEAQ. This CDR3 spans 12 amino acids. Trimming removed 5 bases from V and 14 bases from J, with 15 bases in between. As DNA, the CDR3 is TGTGCCAGCAGCCCAGATGCGGCTACTCTGTTTTTT. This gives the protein CASSPDAATLFF. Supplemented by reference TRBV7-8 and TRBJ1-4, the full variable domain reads GAGVSQSPRYKVAKRGQDVALRCDPISGHVSLFWYQQALGQGPEFLTYFQNEAQLDKSGLPSDRFFAERPEGSVSTLKIQRTQQEDSAVYLCASSPDAATLFFGSGTQLSVL.

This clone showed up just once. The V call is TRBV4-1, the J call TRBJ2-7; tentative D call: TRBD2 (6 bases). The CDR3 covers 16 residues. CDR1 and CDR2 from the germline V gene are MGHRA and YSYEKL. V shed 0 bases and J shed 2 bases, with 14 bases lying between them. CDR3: CASSQDSGATTYEQYF. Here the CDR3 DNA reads TGCGCCAGCAGCCAAGATTCGGGAGCGACTACCTACGAGCAGTACTTC.

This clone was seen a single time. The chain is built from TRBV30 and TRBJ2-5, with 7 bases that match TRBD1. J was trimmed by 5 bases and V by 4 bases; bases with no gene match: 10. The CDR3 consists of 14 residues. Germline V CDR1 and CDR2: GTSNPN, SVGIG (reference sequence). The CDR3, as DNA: TGTGCCTGGATAGCAACAGGGGTGGGCGAGACCCAGTACTTC. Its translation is CAWIATGVGETQYF.

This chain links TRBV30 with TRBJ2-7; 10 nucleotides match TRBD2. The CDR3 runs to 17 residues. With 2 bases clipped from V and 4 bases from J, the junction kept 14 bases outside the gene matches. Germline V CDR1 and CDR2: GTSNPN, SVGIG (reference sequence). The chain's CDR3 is CAWSPKYSSGSSYEQYF. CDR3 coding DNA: TGTGCCTGGAGTCCCAAATATTCTAGCGGGAGCAGTTACGAGCAGTACTTC.

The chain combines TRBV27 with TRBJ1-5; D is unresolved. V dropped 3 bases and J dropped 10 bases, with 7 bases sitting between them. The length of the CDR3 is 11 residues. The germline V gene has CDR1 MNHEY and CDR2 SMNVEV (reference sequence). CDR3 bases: TGTGCCAGCAGTTTGACTCCCCCCCAGCATTTT. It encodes CASSLTPPQHF.

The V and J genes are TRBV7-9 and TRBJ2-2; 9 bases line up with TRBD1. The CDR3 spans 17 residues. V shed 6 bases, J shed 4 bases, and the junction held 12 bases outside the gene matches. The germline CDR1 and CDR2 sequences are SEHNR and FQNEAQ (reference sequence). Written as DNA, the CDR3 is TGTGCCAGCAGTCGACGAACAGGGGGCTTCGGCACCGGGGAGCTGTTTTTT. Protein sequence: CASSRRTGGFGTGELFF.

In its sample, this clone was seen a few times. Here the CDR3 reads CASSQERGGQETQYF. For the CDR3, the DNA is TGCGCCAGCAGCCAAGAGCGGGGGGGCCAAGAGACCCAGTACTTC. The chain couples TRBV4-3 to TRBJ2-5, with 9 positions matching TRBD2. With V trimmed by 0 bases and J by 1 base, 0 bases remained unmatched. The CDR3 has 15 residues. Germline V gives CDR1 LGHNA, CDR2 YSLEER.

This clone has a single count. The CDR3 region is CASSQVWSGPTGELFF. The CDR3 nucleotides read TGCGCCAGCAGCCAAGTGTGGTCAGGGCCCACCGGGGAGCTGTTTTTT. V is TRBV4-1 and J is TRBJ2-2; D may be TRBD1 (5 bases). The germline CDR1 and CDR2 sequences are MGHRA and YSYEKL. The ends were cut back, 1 base at V and 4 bases at J, with 13 bases in the middle. The CDR3 runs 16 residues.

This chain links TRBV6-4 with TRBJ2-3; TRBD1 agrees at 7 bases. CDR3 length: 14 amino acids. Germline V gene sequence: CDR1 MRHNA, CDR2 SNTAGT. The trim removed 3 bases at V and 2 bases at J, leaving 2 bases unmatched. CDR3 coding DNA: TGTGCCAGCAGTGAAGGGGGCCCCACAGATACGCAGTATTTT. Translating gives CASSEGGPTDTQYF.

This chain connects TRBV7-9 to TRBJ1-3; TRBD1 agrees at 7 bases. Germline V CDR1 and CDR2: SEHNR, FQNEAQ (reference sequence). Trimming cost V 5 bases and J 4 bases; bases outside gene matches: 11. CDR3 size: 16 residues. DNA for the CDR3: TGTGCCAGCAGCCCCCTGACAGGGTCTAACGGAAACACCATATATTTT. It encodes CASSPLTGSNGNTIYF.

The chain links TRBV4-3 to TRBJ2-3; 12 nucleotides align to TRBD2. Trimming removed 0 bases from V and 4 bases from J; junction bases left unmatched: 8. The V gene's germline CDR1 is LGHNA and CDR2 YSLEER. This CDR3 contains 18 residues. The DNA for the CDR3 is TGCGCCAGCAGCCAAGATACGGCTAGCGGGGGGGCCTCAGATACGCAGTATTTT. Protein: CASSQDTASGGASDTQYF.

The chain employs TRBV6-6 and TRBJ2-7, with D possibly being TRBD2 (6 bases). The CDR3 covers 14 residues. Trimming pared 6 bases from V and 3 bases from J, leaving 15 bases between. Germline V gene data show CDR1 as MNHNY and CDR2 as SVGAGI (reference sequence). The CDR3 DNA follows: TGTGCCAGCAGAAAGGACGCGGAGGGCTACGAGCAGTACTTC. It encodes CASRKDAEGYEQYF.

In DNA form, the CDR3 reads TGCGCCAGCAGCTTGGTGCCCAGCGGGGGGCCCACAGATACGCAGTATTTT. Translation: CASSLVPSGGPTDTQYF. V is TRBV5-1 and J is TRBJ2-3, with 9 bases aligning to TRBD2. Germline V lookup: CDR1 SGHRS, CDR2 YFSETQ. Trimming cost V 0 bases and J 2 bases; bases outside gene matches: 7. CDR3 length: 17 amino acids.

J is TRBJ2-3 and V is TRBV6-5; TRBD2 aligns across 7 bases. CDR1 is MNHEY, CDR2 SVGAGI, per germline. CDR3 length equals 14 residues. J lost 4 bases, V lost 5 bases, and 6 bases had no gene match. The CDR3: CASSLAGVADTQYF. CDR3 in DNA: TGTGCCAGCAGTCTCGCGGGAGTTGCAGATACGCAGTATTTT.

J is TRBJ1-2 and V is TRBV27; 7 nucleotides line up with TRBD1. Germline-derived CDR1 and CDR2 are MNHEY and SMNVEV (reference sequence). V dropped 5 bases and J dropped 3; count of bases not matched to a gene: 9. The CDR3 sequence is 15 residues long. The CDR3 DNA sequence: TGTGCCAGCAGTCCGGGGACAGTTATACACTATGGCTACACCTTC. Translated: CASSPGTVIHYGYTF.

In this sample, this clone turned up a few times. The CDR3 spells CASGQVRSGANVLTF. The CDR3, as DNA: TGTGCCAGCGGACAGGTCCGCTCTGGGGCCAACGTCCTGACTTTC. The chain is built from TRBV6-5 and TRBJ2-6, with 7 bases fitting TRBD1. CDR3 length: 15 residues. The V gene end was trimmed by 8 bases and the J gene end by 0 bases; junction bases not matched to a gene: 4. Germline-derived CDR1 and CDR2 are MNHEY and SVGAGI.

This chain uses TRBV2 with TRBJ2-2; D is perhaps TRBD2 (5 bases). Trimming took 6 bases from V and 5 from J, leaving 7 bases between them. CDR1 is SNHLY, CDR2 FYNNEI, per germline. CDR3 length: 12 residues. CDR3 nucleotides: TGTGCCAGCAGACTAGGTACCGGGGAGCTGTTTTTT. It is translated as CASRLGTGELFF.

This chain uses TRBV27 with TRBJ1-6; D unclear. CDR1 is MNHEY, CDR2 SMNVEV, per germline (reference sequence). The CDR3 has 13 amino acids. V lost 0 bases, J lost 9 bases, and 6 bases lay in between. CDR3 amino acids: CASSLSPGSPLHF. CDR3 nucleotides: TGTGCCAGCAGTTTATCTCCAGGTTCACCCCTCCACTTT.

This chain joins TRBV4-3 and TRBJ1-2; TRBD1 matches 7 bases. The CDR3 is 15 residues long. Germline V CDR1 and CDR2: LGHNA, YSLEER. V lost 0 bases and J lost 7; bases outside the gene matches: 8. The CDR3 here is CASSQDWRGPGGYTF. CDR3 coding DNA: TGCGCCAGCAGCCAAGATTGGAGGGGGCCTGGTGGCTACACCTTC.

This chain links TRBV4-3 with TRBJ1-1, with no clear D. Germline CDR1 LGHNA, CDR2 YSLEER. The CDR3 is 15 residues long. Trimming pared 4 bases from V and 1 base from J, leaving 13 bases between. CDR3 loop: CASSLQRTGNTEAFF. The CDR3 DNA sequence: TGCGCCAGCAGCCTACAGCGGACGGGGAACACTGAAGCTTTCTTT.

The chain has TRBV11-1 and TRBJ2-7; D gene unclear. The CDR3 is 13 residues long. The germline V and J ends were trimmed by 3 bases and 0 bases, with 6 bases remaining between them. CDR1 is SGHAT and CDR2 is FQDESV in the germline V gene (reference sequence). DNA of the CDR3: TGTGCCAGCAGCTTGGGCAGCTCCTACGAGCAGTACTTC. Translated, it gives CASSLGSSYEQYF.

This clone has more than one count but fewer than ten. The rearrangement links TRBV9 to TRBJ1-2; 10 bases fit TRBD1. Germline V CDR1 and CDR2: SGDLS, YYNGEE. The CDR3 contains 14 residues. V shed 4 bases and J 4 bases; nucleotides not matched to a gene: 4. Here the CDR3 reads CASSPDRGAYGYTF. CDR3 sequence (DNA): TGTGCCAGCAGCCCGGACAGGGGGGCCTATGGCTACACCTTC.

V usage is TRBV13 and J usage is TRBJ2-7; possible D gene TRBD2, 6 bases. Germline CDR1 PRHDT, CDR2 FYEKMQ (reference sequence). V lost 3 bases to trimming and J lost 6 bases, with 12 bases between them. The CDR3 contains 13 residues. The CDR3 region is CASSLGGGVEQYF. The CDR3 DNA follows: TGTGCCAGCAGCTTGGGGGGAGGAGTCGAGCAGTACTTC.